This entry lists 20 T cell receptor beta chains sequenced from one sample in a study of blood T cell repertoires in COVID-19. The data were produced by immunoSEQ multiplex PCR, yet TCRdb's version contains in-frame clones alone and is incomplete. This table holds under 300,000 clones, approximately 84% found once. Sequenced: PBMCs or T cells enriched from blood (not recorded which). These receptor sequences come from a man aged 40-49 years who had recovered from COVID-19.

This clone was seen only once. V usage is TRBV9 and J usage is TRBJ2-6; possibly TRBD1 for D (6 bases). V was pared by 6 bases and J by 4 bases, with 14 bases between. The germline V gene has CDR1 SGDLS and CDR2 YYNGEE. The CDR3 totals 15 residues. The CDR3 DNA is TGTGCCAGCACAGCCACAGGGAACGGGGCCAACGTCCTGACTTTC. Residues: CASTATGNGANVLTF.

This chain uses TRBV14 with TRBJ1-1; the D gene is possibly TRBD1 (6 bases). Germline CDR1 reads SGHDN; CDR2 reads FVKESK. The V end was cut by 1 base, the J end by 7 bases, with 13 bases between. This CDR3 region has 14 residues. As DNA, the CDR3 is TGTGCCAGCAGCCAAGGTTGGACAGATGATGAAGCTTTCTTT. Translated, it gives CASSQGWTDDEAFF.

Details on this clone: At the DNA level, this CDR3 is encoded by other sequences in the same sample as well. The chain recombines TRBV3-1 (or the pseudogene TRBV3-2) with TRBJ2-7; TRBD1 is a possible D gene (6 bases). Per germline, CDR1 LGHDT and CDR2 YNNKEL (reference sequence). This CDR3 region has 14 residues. V was clipped by 4 bases and J by 1 base, with 11 bases between them. Here the CDR3 reads CASSPPQGSYEQYF. The DNA of the CDR3 is TGTGCCAGCAGCCCACCACAGGGTTCCTACGAGCAGTACTTC.

The gene calls are TRBV11-2 and TRBJ2-2, with D perhaps TRBD2 (6 bases). Between the trimmed V and J ends, which lost 5 bases and 0 bases, there was a span of 10 bases. Germline V CDR1 and CDR2: SGHAT, FQNNGV. The CDR3 has 15 amino acids. The CDR3 sequence: CASSAGSSNTGELFF. The CDR3 DNA sequence: TGTGCCAGCAGCGCGGGGTCGTCGAACACCGGGGAGCTGTTTTTT.

The CDR3 sequence: CATSDLHPSGPAYEQYF. The DNA of the CDR3 is TGTGCCACCAGTGATTTGCACCCTAGCGGGCCAGCTTACGAGCAGTACTTC. The chain links TRBV24-1 to TRBJ2-7; TRBD2 aligns across 8 bases. CDR1 and CDR2 from the germline V gene are KGHDR and SFDVKD. With V trimmed by 0 bases and J by 4 bases, 10 bases remained unmatched. CDR3 length equals 17 residues.

The chain combines TRBV5-1 with TRBJ2-1, with a weak D call TRBD2 (6 bases). CDR1 is SGHRS, CDR2 YFSETQ, per germline. This CDR3 spans 15 amino acids. V was trimmed by 0 bases and J by 6 bases, leaving 13 bases between them. The CDR3 DNA reads as TGCGCCAGCAGCTTGGGGTGGCAGGGAGGCAATGAGCAGTTCTTC. Amino acid sequence: CASSLGWQGGNEQFF.

V is TRBV7-9 and J is TRBJ1-1; no firm D call. The CDR3 length is 14 residues. The V end was cut by 3 bases, the J end by 6 bases, with 14 bases between. Germline-derived CDR1 and CDR2 are SEHNR and FQNEAQ (reference sequence). CDR3 loop: CASSFRKEVAEAFF. Written as DNA, the CDR3 is TGTGCCAGCAGCTTTCGCAAGGAGGTGGCTGAAGCTTTCTTT.

This clone was seen a handful of times. V and J are TRBV7-9 and TRBJ2-7; the D gene is possibly TRBD1 (6 bases). Germline CDR1 reads SEHNR; CDR2 reads FQNEAQ (reference sequence). This CDR3 spans 15 amino acids. Trimming shortened V by 5 bases and J by 1 base, and 15 bases separated the two germline ends. CDR3 loop: CASSPADRRSYEQYF. For the CDR3, the DNA is TGTGCCAGCAGCCCAGCTGACAGGCGGTCCTACGAGCAGTACTTC.

V usage is TRBV4-1 and J usage is TRBJ2-7, with D uncertain. Trimming pared 0 bases from V and 4 bases from J, leaving 13 bases between. Germline CDR1 and CDR2: MGHRA and YSYEKL. The length of the CDR3 is 15 residues. CDR3 loop: CASSQDRNRVYEQYF. CDR3 nucleotide sequence: TGCGCCAGCAGCCAAGATCGGAACAGAGTTTACGAGCAGTACTTC.

For this clone: Other DNA sequences from this sample encode an identical CDR3 as well. This rearrangement joins TRBV11-3 to TRBJ2-3; D perhaps matches TRBD2 (6 bases). Germline V gives CDR1 SGHNT, CDR2 YENEEA. V dropped 3 bases and J dropped 2 bases, with 12 bases sitting between them. The CDR3 covers 15 residues. In nucleotides, the CDR3 is TGTGCCAGCAGCTTTGGCGGGACCGACACAGATACGCAGTATTTT. Translation gives CASSFGGTDTDTQYF. Together with reference TRBV11-3 and TRBJ2-3, the CDR3 gives the full variable domain: EAGVVQSPRYKIIEKKQPVAFWCNPISGHNTLYWYLQNLGQGPELLIRYENEEAVDDSQLPKDRFSAERLKGVDSTLKIQPAELGDSAVYLCASSFGGTDTDTQYFGPGTRLTVL.

The genes are TRBV11-2 and TRBJ2-1; 9 bases line up with TRBD2. V lost 2 bases and J lost 7; bases outside the gene matches: 9. Germline V gives CDR1 SGHAT, CDR2 FQNNGV. The CDR3 is 16 residues long. The DNA for the CDR3 is TGTGCCAGCAGCTTAAAGGGCGGGAGGGCCTGGAATGAGCAGTTCTTC. As protein: CASSLKGGRAWNEQFF.

The rearrangement joins TRBV7-3 to TRBJ2-1; 16 bases map to TRBD2. V trimming: 5 bases; J trimming: 6 bases; junction bases outside the gene matches: 13. Germline CDR1 reads SGHTA; CDR2 reads FQGTGA. This CDR3 spans 19 amino acids. This CDR3 reads CASSTQPPGLAGGPNEQFF. In DNA form, the CDR3 reads TGTGCCAGCAGCACACAACCTCCGGGACTAGCGGGGGGGCCCAATGAGCAGTTCTTC. Full variable domain (rest looked up from reference TRBV7-3 and TRBJ2-1): GAGVSQTPSNKVTEKGKYVELRCDPISGHTALYWYRQSLGQGPEFLIYFQGTGAADDSGLPNDRFFAVRPEGSVSTLKIQRTERGDSAVYLCASSTQPPGLAGGPNEQFFGPGTRLTVL.

The chain links TRBV5-6 to TRBJ1-6, with unresolved D. The germline V gene has CDR1 SGHDT and CDR2 YYEEEE. The CDR3 runs 14 residues. The V gene lost 0 bases and the J gene lost 11 bases, with 12 bases spanning the gap. The CDR3 sequence: CASSLDSFGTPLHF. CDR3 coding DNA: TGTGCCAGCAGCTTGGATTCATTCGGGACACCCCTCCACTTT.

This clone appeared a single time. The chain joins TRBV9 to TRBJ2-2, with a weak D call TRBD1 (5 bases). Germline CDR1 reads SGDLS; CDR2 reads YYNGEE. The CDR3 extends over 15 amino acids. Trimming stripped 0 bases from V and 5 bases from J, with 11 bases between. CDR3 residues: CASSVVGHGTGELFF. The CDR3 DNA reads TGTGCCAGCAGCGTAGTAGGACACGGAACCGGGGAGCTGTTTTTT.

The chain couples TRBV5-1 to TRBJ1-5, with 7 bases that match TRBD1. V lost 0 bases and J lost 7; bases outside the gene matches: 7. Germline V gene lookup returns CDR1 SGHRS and CDR2 YFSETQ. The CDR3 runs to 15 residues. The CDR3 region has the DNA TGCGCCAGCAGCTTGGAAGGGGGCGTCGGCCAGCCCCAGCATTTT. The encoded protein is CASSLEGGVGQPQHF.

This clone has only one observation. V gene TRBV9 combines with J gene TRBJ2-3; TRBD1 matches at 7 bases. The CDR3 contains 14 residues. Trimming cost V 0 bases and J 8 bases; bases outside gene matches: 6. CDR1 SGDLS and CDR2 YYNGEE come from the germline V gene. CDR3 protein: CASSVDPDRVTQYF. For the CDR3, the DNA is TGTGCCAGCAGCGTAGACCCCGACAGGGTTACGCAGTATTTT.

The chain couples TRBV30 to TRBJ1-1, with 7 bases identical to TRBD1. V was pared by 3 bases and J by 5 bases, with 9 bases of the junction left unmatched. Germline V gives CDR1 GTSNPN, CDR2 SVGIG (reference sequence). The CDR3 extends over 14 amino acids. The CDR3 DNA reads TGTGCCTGGAGGGTAGGGGGCGAGGGGACTGAAGCTTTCTTT. Its protein is CAWRVGGEGTEAFF.

J is TRBJ1-6 and V is TRBV5-1, with TRBD1 matching 10 bases. Germline CDR1 reads SGHRS; CDR2 reads YFSETQ. This CDR3 is 19 amino acids long. V gave up 0 bases and J gave up 0 bases; unmatched junction bases: 6. The CDR3 spells CASSLGTGTGASYNSPLHF. CDR3 coding DNA: TGCGCCAGCAGCTTGGGGACCGGGACAGGGGCCTCCTATAATTCACCCCTCCACTTT.

This chain uses TRBV9 with TRBJ2-7; 9 bases fit TRBD2. Germline loops: CDR1 SGDLS, CDR2 YYNGEE. V lost 0 bases to trimming and J lost 2 bases; unmatched junction nucleotides: 3. This CDR3 contains 15 residues. Written as DNA, the CDR3 is TGTGCCAGCAGCGTAGGGGGCGGGAGGGCCTACGAGCAGTACTTC. It translates to CASSVGGGRAYEQYF.

This clone has a single count. The chain's CDR3 is CASRADSGNTIYF. The CDR3 DNA sequence: TGTGCCAGCAGGGCTGATTCTGGAAACACCATATATTTT. This chain joins TRBV12-3 or TRBV12-4 and TRBJ1-3; no clear D gene. Trimming removed 6 bases from V and 1 base from J, with 7 bases in between. CDR3 size: 13 residues.